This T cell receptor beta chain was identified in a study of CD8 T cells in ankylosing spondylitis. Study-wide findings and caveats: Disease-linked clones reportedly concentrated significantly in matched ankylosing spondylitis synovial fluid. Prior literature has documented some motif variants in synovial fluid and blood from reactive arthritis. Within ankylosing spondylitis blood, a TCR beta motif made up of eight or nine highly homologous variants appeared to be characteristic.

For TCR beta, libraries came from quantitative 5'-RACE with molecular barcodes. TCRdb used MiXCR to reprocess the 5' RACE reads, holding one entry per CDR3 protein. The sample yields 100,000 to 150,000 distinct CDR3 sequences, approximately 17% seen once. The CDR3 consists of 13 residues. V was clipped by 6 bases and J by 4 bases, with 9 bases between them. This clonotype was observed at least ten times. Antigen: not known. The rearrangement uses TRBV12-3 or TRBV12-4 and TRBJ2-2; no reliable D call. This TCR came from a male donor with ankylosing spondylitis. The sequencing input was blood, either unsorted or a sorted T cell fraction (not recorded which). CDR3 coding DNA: TGTGCCAGCAGCCAACGGTTCACCGGGGAGCTGTTTTTT. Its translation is CASSQRFTGELFF.